These 27 T cell receptor beta chains came from one sample sequenced in a study of TIL therapy for anti-PD-1-resistant metastatic lung cancer. The time point was: pre-treatment sample, taken before nivolumab and TIL therapy. Sequencing used immunoSEQ v3. Clones were sequenced by immunoSEQ multiplex PCR, and TCRdb holds only the in-frame ones, with some missing. The table lists roughly 11,000 clones, 60% to 80% of them singletons. Source: blood, taken at baseline. These receptors originate from a person aged 30 to 80 with non-small cell lung cancer.

This clone occurred once. The chain links TRBV6-6 to TRBJ1-2, with a weak D call TRBD1 (6 bases). Between the trimmed V and J ends, which lost 6 bases and 1 base, there was a span of 12 bases. CDR3 length: 14 amino acids. Germline-derived CDR1 and CDR2 are MNHNY and SVGAGI (reference sequence). For the CDR3, the DNA is TGTGCCAGCAGCCTGGACAGCAATAACTATGGCTACACCTTC. Translated, it gives CASSLDSNNYGYTF.

The gene calls are TRBV7-2 and TRBJ1-2, with 10 bases identical to TRBD1. The CDR3 sequence is 15 residues long. Germline V lookup: CDR1 SGHTA, CDR2 FQGNSA. V was clipped by 5 bases and J by 4 bases; unmatched bases: 7. CDR3 DNA sequence: TGTGCCAGCAGCCTTGGGACAGGGGCTGGCTATGGCTACACCTTC. Its protein is CASSLGTGAGYGYTF.

The chain employs TRBV10-1 and TRBJ2-7; D uncertain. CDR1 is WNHNN and CDR2 is SYGVQD in the germline V gene (reference sequence). The V end was cut by 3 bases, the J end by 0 bases, with 6 bases between. This CDR3 spans 13 amino acids. The CDR3 region is CASSDHGSYEQYF. For the CDR3, the DNA is TGCGCCAGCAGTGACCACGGCTCCTACGAGCAGTACTTC.

This chain uses TRBV15 with TRBJ2-7, with TRBD1 identical over 11 bases. J was trimmed by 3 bases and V by 1 base; bases with no gene match: 8. The germline V gene has CDR1 LNHNV and CDR2 YYDKDF (reference sequence). This CDR3 region has 17 residues. This CDR3 is CATSRVLPGQGDYEQYF. The CDR3 DNA reads TGTGCCACCAGCAGAGTACTACCGGGACAGGGGGACTACGAGCAGTACTTC.

The chain recombines TRBV6-1 with TRBJ2-7; the D gene is possibly TRBD2 (5 bases). The germline CDR1 and CDR2 sequences are MNHNS and SASEGT. Trimming took 5 bases from V and 6 from J, leaving 17 bases between them. This CDR3 has 14 residues. Written as DNA, the CDR3 is TGTGCCAGCAGTCAGGATGCGGGTTGGGGCGAGCAGTACTTC. Protein product: CASSQDAGWGEQYF.

The chain uses TRBV6-5 and TRBJ2-1, with 8 bases matching TRBD2. The CDR3 runs to 15 residues. Germline trimming cut 7 bases from V and 4 bases from J; bases unmatched to any gene: 9. Germline V gives CDR1 MNHEY, CDR2 SVGAGI. This CDR3 reads CASTPGREAYNEQFF. CDR3 in DNA: TGTGCCAGCACCCCCGGGCGGGAGGCGTACAATGAGCAGTTCTTC.

The chain combines TRBV6-5 with TRBJ1-6; 7 positions match TRBD1. V trimming: 7 bases; J trimming: 5 bases; junction bases outside the gene matches: 5. CDR1 is MNHEY and CDR2 is SVGAGI in the germline V gene. The CDR3 runs to 14 residues. Written as DNA, the CDR3 is TGTGCCAGCATCGTAGGGGGCCATAATTCACCCCTCCACTTT. Translated: CASIVGGHNSPLHF.

The rearrangement links TRBV27 to TRBJ1-1; no definite D call. Germline V gives CDR1 MNHEY, CDR2 SMNVEV (reference sequence). V dropped 3 bases and J dropped 6 bases, with 14 bases sitting between them. This CDR3 is 14 amino acids long. CDR3 DNA sequence: TGTGCCAGCAGTTTGCGGATTGGTTTGGCTGAAGCTTTCTTT. It is translated as CASSLRIGLAEAFF.

This clone was seen only a few times. This chain uses TRBV27 with TRBJ1-2; the match to TRBD1 covers 8 bases. The CDR3 has 13 amino acids. Trimming removed 5 bases from V and 8 bases from J; junction bases left unmatched: 7. Germline values: CDR1 MNHEY, CDR2 SMNVEV (reference sequence). The CDR3 nucleotides are TGTGCCAGCAGTCCAGGGGGCCTGGGAGGCTACACCTTC. Encoded protein: CASSPGGLGGYTF.

The chain is built from TRBV19 and TRBJ1-1; no firm D call. V was trimmed by 4 bases and J by 0 bases, leaving 15 bases between them. The length of the CDR3 is 16 residues. Germline assignment: CDR1 LNHDA and CDR2 SQIVND (reference sequence). CDR3 bases: TGTGCCAGTAGTAGGTTGGGAACCGTCATGAACACTGAAGCTTTCTTT. Residues: CASSRLGTVMNTEAFF.

This sequence joins TRBV6-6 and TRBJ1-2, with 10 bases fitting TRBD1. V shed 2 bases and J 6 bases; nucleotides not matched to a gene: 6. This CDR3 region has 15 residues. Germline CDR1 and CDR2: MNHNY and SVGAGI (reference sequence). The CDR3 spells CASSYGSGTGDGYTF. The CDR3, as DNA: TGTGCCAGCAGTTACGGCTCCGGGACAGGGGATGGCTACACCTTC.

In its sample, this clone was seen once. This chain uses TRBV29-1 with TRBJ2-3; D is perhaps TRBD1 (5 bases). This CDR3 has 13 residues. The germline gives CDR1 SQVTM, CDR2 ANQGSEA. V lost 6 bases and J 4 bases, leaving 14 bases between the germline ends. The CDR3 DNA reads TGCAGCGTCGACAGTCGCACGGCAGATACGCAGTATTTT. Its translation: CSVDSRTADTQYF.

V gene TRBV6-1 combines with J gene TRBJ2-4; 7 positions agree with TRBD1. CDR1 is MNHNS and CDR2 is SASEGT in the germline V gene. The V gene end was trimmed by 6 bases and the J gene end by 4 bases; junction bases not matched to a gene: 9. This CDR3 contains 15 residues. This CDR3 reads CASSRQGSLKNIQYF. The DNA for the CDR3 is TGTGCCAGCAGCCGACAGGGTAGTTTGAAAAACATTCAGTACTTC.

The chain has TRBV2 and TRBJ2-3; 7 bases map to TRBD1. V gave up 5 bases and J gave up 4 bases; unmatched junction bases: 9. Germline lookup yields CDR1 SNHLY and CDR2 FYNNEI. The CDR3 length is 15 residues. The CDR3 DNA sequence: TGTGCCAGCAGTATACAGGGGAATGACGCAGATACGCAGTATTTT. Translated: CASSIQGNDADTQYF.

This sequence joins TRBV12-5 and TRBJ2-3; 14 nucleotides align to TRBD2. The ends lost 4 bases at V and 5 bases at J; junction bases unmatched: 11. Germline assignment: CDR1 LGHNT and CDR2 FRNRAP. The CDR3 consists of 18 residues. Written as DNA, the CDR3 is TGTGCTAGTGGTTCCGGGACTAGCGGGAGTATGTTTGAAGATACGCAGTATTTT. The encoded protein is CASGSGTSGSMFEDTQYF. The full variable domain, in which reference TRBV12-5 and TRBJ2-3 provide the parts outside the CDR3, is DARVTQTPRHKVTEMGQEVTMRCQPILGHNTVFWYRQTMMQGLELLAYFRNRAPLDDSGMPKDRFSAEMPDATLATLKIQPSEPRDSAVYFCASGSGTSGSMFEDTQYFGPGTRLTVL.

This chain connects TRBV6-6 to TRBJ2-1; 10 bases match TRBD2. V dropped 6 bases and J dropped 7; count of bases not matched to a gene: 9. The CDR3 runs to 15 residues. CDR1 and CDR2 (germline): MNHNY, SVGAGI (reference sequence). CDR3 sequence (DNA): TGTGCCAGCAGGCATAGCGGGAGGCCGGAGAATGAGCAGTTCTTC. Protein product: CASRHSGRPENEQFF.

The rearrangement links TRBV10-3 to TRBJ2-6; D is undetermined. The CDR3 runs to 15 residues. Germline lookup yields CDR1 ENHRY and CDR2 SYGVKD. Trimming took 2 bases from V and 1 from J, leaving 6 bases between them. CDR3 residues: CAISEQGSGANVLTF. In DNA, the CDR3 is TGTGCCATCAGTGAGCAAGGATCTGGGGCCAACGTCCTGACTTTC.

The chain carries TRBV7-6 and TRBJ2-1, with 7 bases lining up with TRBD2. Losses at the gene ends were 1 base for V and 8 bases for J; bases not matched to a gene: 11. The CDR3 sequence is 16 residues long. Germline CDR1 and CDR2: SGHVS and FNYEAQ. The CDR3 here is CASSLGGGRALDEQFF. CDR3 DNA: TGTGCCAGCAGCTTAGGTGGTGGGAGGGCCCTCGATGAGCAGTTCTTC. Looking up the rest from reference TRBV7-6 and TRBJ2-1 gives the full variable domain: GAGVSQSPRYKVTKRGQDVALRCDPISGHVSLYWYRQALGQGPEFLTYFNYEAQQDKSGLPNDRFSAERPEGSISTLTIQRTEQRDSAMYRCASSLGGGRALDEQFFGPGTRLTVL.

The chain employs TRBV11-2 and TRBJ2-3; no reliable D call. The length of the CDR3 is 12 residues. Trimming cost V 5 bases and J 2 bases, with 5 bases left between them. Germline V lookup: CDR1 SGHAT, CDR2 FQNNGV. CDR3 in amino acids: CASSPITDTQYF. CDR3 DNA sequence: TGTGCCAGCAGCCCAATCACAGATACGCAGTATTTT.

The chain has TRBV30 and TRBJ2-1; no firm D call. V was shortened by 1 base and J by 4 bases, with 5 bases between the two germline ends. The CDR3 extends over 12 amino acids. The germline V gene encodes CDR1 GTSNPN and CDR2 SVGIG (reference sequence). The CDR3 DNA sequence: TGTGCCTGGAGTGCCGTTTACAATGAGCAGTTCTTC. It encodes CAWSAVYNEQFF.

This chain links TRBV7-3 with TRBJ1-1; 8 nucleotides line up with TRBD1. The CDR3 runs to 13 residues. The germline V gene has CDR1 SGHTA and CDR2 FQGTGA. Trimming cost V 5 bases and J 4 bases; bases outside gene matches: 3. The CDR3 reads CASSPQGGTEAFF. For the CDR3, the DNA is TGTGCCAGCAGCCCACAGGGGGGCACTGAAGCTTTCTTT.

The chain has TRBV6-6 and TRBJ2-1; D is unresolved. The CDR3 is 13 amino acids. V gave up 6 bases and J gave up 10 bases, with 16 bases separating them. Germline values: CDR1 MNHNY, CDR2 SVGAGI (reference sequence). This chain's CDR3 is CASRPTRAQEQFF. The CDR3 DNA sequence: TGTGCCAGCAGGCCTACCCGGGCACAGGAGCAGTTCTTC.

The chain combines TRBV5-1 with TRBJ1-1, with a possible D match to TRBD1 (6 bases). V lost 1 base to trimming and J lost 1 base, with 11 bases between them. Germline V gives CDR1 SGHRS, CDR2 YFSETQ. The CDR3 runs 15 residues. As DNA, the CDR3 is TGCGCCAGCAGCTTGCGGGACATGGCGAACACTGAAGCTTTCTTT. Its translation is CASSLRDMANTEAFF.

The genes are TRBV30 and TRBJ2-1; 9 bases align to TRBD2. Trimming cost V 4 bases and J 5 bases; bases outside gene matches: 6. In germline, CDR1 is GTSNPN, CDR2 SVGIG (reference sequence). The CDR3 totals 14 residues. The CDR3 bases are TGTGCCTGGAACCGCGGGGGGGGAAACAATGAGCAGTTCTTC. Protein sequence: CAWNRGGGNNEQFF.

This sequence joins TRBV5-1 and TRBJ1-4; no definite D call. Germline V gene data show CDR1 as SGHRS and CDR2 as YFSETQ. V shed 4 bases and J shed 7 bases, with 17 bases lying between them. This CDR3 has 15 amino acids. The CDR3 loop reads CASSDGRGGGEKLFF. In nucleotides, the CDR3 is TGCGCCAGCAGCGACGGACGGGGAGGAGGTGAAAAACTGTTTTTT.

DNA for the CDR3: TGTGCCAGCAGTGACTCTAGCGGGAGGGCCACAGATACGCAGTATTTT. It yields the protein CASSDSSGRATDTQYF. The chain is built from TRBV6-4 and TRBJ2-3; 11 bases fit TRBD2. V shed 0 bases, J shed 2 bases, and the junction held 1 base outside the gene matches. The CDR3 is 16 amino acids. Germline lookup yields CDR1 MRHNA and CDR2 SNTAGT.

The chain carries TRBV5-1 and TRBJ2-7, with TRBD2 matching 9 bases. V shed 4 bases and J 3 bases; nucleotides not matched to a gene: 11. The CDR3 sequence is 16 residues long. Germline V gives CDR1 SGHRS, CDR2 YFSETQ. CDR3 amino acids: CASSPTAGGISYEQYF. CDR3 DNA sequence: TGCGCCAGCAGCCCGACCGCGGGAGGGATTAGCTACGAGCAGTACTTC.